The text below deals with one TCR beta chain. Its antigen is unidentified. This entry is derived from a study of CD8 T cells in Susac syndrome. The study's findings and limits: By the study's own acknowledgment, its TCR sequencing and HLA analysis included relatively few individuals.

Roughly 0.45 to 1 ug RNA was reverse transcribed with random hexamers. The authors amplified TCR beta CDR3 across 54 Vbeta and 13 Jbeta using immunoSEQ multiplex PCR. TCRdb re-derived calls from the immunoSEQ multiplex PCR reads in MiXCR, one entry per CDR3 protein. The data contain some 160,000 distinct CDR3 sequences, roughly 95% of them seen just once; the ten biggest clones take up 0.15% to 0.2%. The J segment lost 0 bases and the V segment lost 6 bases, leaving 6 bases of the junction unmatched. CDR1 and CDR2 from the germline V gene are MNHEY and SMNVEV (reference sequence). The CDR3 is 17 amino acids. TCR beta sequencing was performed on blood CD8+ and CD4+ T cells. Patients with stable or active relapsing-remitting disease, all of them treatment-naive, made up the multiple sclerosis controls.

The sequencing input was CD8+ T cells from PBMCs. The chain has TRBV27 and TRBJ2-3; 13 nucleotides match TRBD2. This receptor was taken from a human donor with multiple sclerosis. As DNA, the CDR3 is TGTGCCAGCAGCCCAGGGACTAGCGGGGCTAGCACAGATACGCAGTATTTT. Translating gives CASSPGTSGASTDTQYF.